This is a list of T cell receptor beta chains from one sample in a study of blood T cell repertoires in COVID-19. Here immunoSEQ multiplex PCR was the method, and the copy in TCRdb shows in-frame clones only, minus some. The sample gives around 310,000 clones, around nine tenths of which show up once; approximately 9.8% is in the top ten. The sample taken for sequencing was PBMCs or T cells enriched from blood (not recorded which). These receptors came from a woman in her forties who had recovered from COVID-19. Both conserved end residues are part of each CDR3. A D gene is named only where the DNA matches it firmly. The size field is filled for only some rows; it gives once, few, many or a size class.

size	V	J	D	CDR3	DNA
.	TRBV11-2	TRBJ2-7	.	CASSSNIQDNSYEQYF	TGTGCCAGCAGCTCAAACATACAGGATAACTCCTACGAGCAGTACTTC
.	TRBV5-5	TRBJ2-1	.	CASATRDDSNEQFF	TGTGCCTCGGCCACCAGGGATGATTCCAATGAGCAGTTCTTC
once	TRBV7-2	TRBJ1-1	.	CASSLESGSPTEAFF	TGTGCCAGCAGCTTAGAGAGCGGGTCGCCCACTGAAGCTTTCTTT
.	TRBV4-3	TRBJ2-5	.	CASSHSPGVQETQYF	TGCGCCAGCAGCCATTCCCCGGGAGTACAAGAGACCCAGTACTTC
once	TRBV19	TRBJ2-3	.	CASSVGSRLVRDTQYF	TGTGCCAGTAGTGTTGGGTCCCGACTAGTCAGAGATACGCAGTATTTT
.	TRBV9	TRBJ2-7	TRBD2	CASSVGGVAGREQYF	TGTGCCAGCAGCGTAGGAGGGGTAGCGGGTCGCGAGCAGTACTTC
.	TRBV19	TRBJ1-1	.	CASSLKPGQIISPMNTEAFF	TGTGCCAGTAGTTTGAAACCGGGACAAATTATCTCGCCTATGAACACTGAAGCTTTCTTT
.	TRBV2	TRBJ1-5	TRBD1	CASTGTGGEDQPQHF	TGTGCCAGCACCGGGACAGGGGGCGAGGATCAGCCCCAGCATTTT
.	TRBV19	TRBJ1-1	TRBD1	CASSMSRGRIVWTEAFF	TGTGCCAGTAGTATGAGCAGGGGGCGCATAGTATGGACTGAAGCTTTCTTT
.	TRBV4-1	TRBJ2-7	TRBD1	CASSPDRGVSEQYF	TGCGCCAGCAGCCCGGACAGGGGAGTTAGCGAGCAGTACTTC
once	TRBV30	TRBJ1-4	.	CAWSVLGEKLFF	TGTGCCTGGAGTGTGCTTGGCGAAAAACTGTTTTTT
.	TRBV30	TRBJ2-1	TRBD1	CASYGGQGYNEQFF	TGTGCCTCCTACGGGGGACAGGGATACAATGAGCAGTTCTTC
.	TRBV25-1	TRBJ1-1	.	CASSDISRGTEAFF	TGTGCCAGCAGTGATATTTCCAGGGGCACTGAAGCTTTCTTT
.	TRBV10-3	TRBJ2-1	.	CAISGDRDSPGEQFF	TGTGCCATCAGTGGGGACCGGGACTCCCCCGGTGAGCAGTTCTTC
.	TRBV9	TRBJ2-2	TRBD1	CASSVVGQGSGELFF	TGTGCCAGCAGCGTAGTCGGACAGGGGTCCGGGGAGCTGTTTTTT
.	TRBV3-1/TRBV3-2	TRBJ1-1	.	CASSQIAGTEAFF	TGTGCCAGCAGCCAGATAGCGGGGACTGAAGCTTTCTTT
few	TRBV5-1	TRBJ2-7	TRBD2	CASSFTSGATYEQYF	TGCGCCAGCAGCTTCACTAGCGGGGCTACCTACGAGCAGTACTTC
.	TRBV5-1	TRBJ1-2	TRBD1	CASSLTLTGSYGYTF	TGCGCCAGCAGCTTGACCTTGACAGGGTCCTATGGCTACACCTTC
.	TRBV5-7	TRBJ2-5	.	CASSLFTGRETQYF	TGTGCCAGCAGCTTGTTTACAGGGCGGGAGACCCAGTACTTC
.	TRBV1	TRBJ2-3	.	CTSSQDPPSGGTDTQYF	TGCACCAGCAGCCAGGACCCCCCTAGCGGGGGAACAGATACGCAGTATTTT
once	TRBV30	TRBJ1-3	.	CALEDSGNTIYF	TGTGCTCTAGAAGACTCTGGAAACACCATATATTTT
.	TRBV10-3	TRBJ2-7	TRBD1	CAIRQGAQTYEQYF	TGTGCCATCAGACAGGGGGCACAAACTTACGAGCAGTACTTC
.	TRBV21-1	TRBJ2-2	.	CASSAHEGDRDRRLTGELFF	TGTGCCAGCAGCGCCCACGAAGGGGACCGGGACAGGCGATTAACCGGGGAGCTGTTTTTT
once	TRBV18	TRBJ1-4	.	CASSPQAGDNEKLFF	TGTGCCAGCTCACCACAGGCAGGGGATAATGAAAAACTGTTTTTT
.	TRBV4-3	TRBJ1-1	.	CASSQRTWNTEAFF	TGCGCCAGCAGCCAGAGAACCTGGAACACTGAAGCTTTCTTT
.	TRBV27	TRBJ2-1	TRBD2	CASSLWTSGGGNEQFF	TGTGCCAGCAGTTTATGGACTAGCGGGGGGGGTAATGAGCAGTTCTTC
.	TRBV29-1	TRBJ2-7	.	CSVASLQGIYEQYF	TGCAGCGTTGCATCCCTTCAGGGGATCTACGAGCAGTACTTC
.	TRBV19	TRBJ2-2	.	CASHQDTNTGELFF	TGTGCCAGTCACCAGGACACTAACACCGGGGAGCTGTTTTTT
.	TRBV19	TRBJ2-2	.	CASSNWQGNTGELFF	TGTGCCAGTAGTAACTGGCAGGGTAACACCGGGGAGCTGTTTTTT
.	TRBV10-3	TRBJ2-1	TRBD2	CAISESLETSGYNEQFF	TGTGCCATCAGTGAGTCCCTCGAGACTAGCGGCTACAATGAGCAGTTCTTC
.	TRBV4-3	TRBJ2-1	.	CASSQWSVSQDEQFF	TGCGCCAGCAGCCAATGGTCCGTATCACAGGATGAGCAGTTCTTC
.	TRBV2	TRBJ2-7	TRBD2	CASHGAGGESEQYF	TGTGCCAGCCATGGGGCGGGAGGGGAATCTGAGCAGTACTTC
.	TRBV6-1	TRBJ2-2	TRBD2	CASSETSGITGELFF	TGTGCCAGCAGTGAAACTAGCGGGATCACCGGGGAGCTGTTTTTT
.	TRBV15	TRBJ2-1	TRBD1	CATSSQRTGSNEQFF	TGTGCCACCAGCAGTCAACGGACAGGGAGCAATGAGCAGTTCTTC